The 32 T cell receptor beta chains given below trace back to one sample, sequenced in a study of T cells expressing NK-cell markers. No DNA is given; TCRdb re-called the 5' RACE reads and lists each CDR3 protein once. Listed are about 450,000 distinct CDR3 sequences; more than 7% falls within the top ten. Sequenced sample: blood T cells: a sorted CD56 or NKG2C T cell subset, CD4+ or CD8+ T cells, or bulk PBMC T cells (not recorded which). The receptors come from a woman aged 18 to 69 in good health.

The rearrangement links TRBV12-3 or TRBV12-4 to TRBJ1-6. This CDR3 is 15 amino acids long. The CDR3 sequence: CASSLKAASGSPLHF.

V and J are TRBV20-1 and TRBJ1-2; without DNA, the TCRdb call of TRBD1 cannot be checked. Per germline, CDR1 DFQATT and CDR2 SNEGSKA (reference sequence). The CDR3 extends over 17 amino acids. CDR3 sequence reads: CSARDPKRWSGANGYTF.

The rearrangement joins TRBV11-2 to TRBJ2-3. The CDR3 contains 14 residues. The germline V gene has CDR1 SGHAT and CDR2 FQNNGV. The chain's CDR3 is CASSSTIHIDTQYF. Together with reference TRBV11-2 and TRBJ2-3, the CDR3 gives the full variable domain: EAGVAQSPRYKIIEKRQSVAFWCNPISGHATLYWYQQILGQGPKLLIQFQNNGVVDDSQLPKDRFSAERLKGVDSTLKIQPAKLEDSAVYLCASSSTIHIDTQYFGPGTRLTVL.

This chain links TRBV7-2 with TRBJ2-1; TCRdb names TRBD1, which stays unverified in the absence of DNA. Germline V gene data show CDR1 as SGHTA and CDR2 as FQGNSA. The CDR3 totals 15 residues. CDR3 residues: CASSLGAGAGNEQFF.

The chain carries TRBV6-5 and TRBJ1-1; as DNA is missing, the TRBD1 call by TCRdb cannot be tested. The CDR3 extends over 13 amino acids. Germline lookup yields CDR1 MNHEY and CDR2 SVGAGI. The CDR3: CASSSRDDTEAFF.

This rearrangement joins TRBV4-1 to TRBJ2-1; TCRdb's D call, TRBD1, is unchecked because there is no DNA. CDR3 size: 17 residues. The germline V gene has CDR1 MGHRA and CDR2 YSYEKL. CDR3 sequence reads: CASSQEGTGAGYNEQFF.

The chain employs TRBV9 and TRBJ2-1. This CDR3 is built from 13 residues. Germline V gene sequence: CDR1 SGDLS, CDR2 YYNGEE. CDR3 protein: CASSTSIRNEQFF.

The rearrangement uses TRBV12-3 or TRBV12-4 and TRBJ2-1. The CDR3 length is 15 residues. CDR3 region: CASSLGHSSYNEQFF.

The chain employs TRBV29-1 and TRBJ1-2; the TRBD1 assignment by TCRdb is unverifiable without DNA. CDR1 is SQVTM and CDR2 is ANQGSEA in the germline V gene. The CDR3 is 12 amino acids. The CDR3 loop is CSVEREGDGYTF.

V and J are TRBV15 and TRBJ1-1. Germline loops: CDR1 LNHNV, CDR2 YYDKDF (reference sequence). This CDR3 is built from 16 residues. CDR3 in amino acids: CATSRDPTRMNTEAFF. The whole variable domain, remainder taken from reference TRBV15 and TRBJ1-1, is DAMVIQNPRYQVTQFGKPVTLSCSQTLNHNVMYWYQQKSSQAPKLLFHYYDKDFNNEADTPDNFQSRRPNTSFCFLDIRSPGLGDTAMYLCATSRDPTRMNTEAFFGQGTRLTVV.

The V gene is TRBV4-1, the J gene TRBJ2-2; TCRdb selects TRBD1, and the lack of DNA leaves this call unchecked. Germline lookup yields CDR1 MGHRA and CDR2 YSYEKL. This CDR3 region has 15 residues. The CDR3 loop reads CASSQLPGNTGELFF.

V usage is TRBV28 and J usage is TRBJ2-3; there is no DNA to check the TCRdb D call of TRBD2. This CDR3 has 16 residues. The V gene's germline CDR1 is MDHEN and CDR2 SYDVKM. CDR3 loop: CASSFLSGENTDTQYF.

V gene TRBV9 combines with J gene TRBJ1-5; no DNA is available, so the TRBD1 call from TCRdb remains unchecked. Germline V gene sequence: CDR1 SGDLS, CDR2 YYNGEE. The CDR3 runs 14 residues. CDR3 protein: CASSVDGGDQPQHF.

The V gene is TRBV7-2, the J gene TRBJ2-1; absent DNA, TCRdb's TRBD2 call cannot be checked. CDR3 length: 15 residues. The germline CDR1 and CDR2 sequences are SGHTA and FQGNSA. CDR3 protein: CASRSGTSSINEQFF.

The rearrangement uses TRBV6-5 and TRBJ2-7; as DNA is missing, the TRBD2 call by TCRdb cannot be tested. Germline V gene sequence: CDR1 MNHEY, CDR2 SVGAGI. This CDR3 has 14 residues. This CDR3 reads CASSLGLLGGEQYF.

The chain's CDR3 is CATSDGSSAWTGELFF. The chain couples TRBV24-1 to TRBJ2-2; the TCRdb call, TRBD2, lacks DNA for checking. The CDR3 covers 16 residues. Germline assignment: CDR1 KGHDR and CDR2 SFDVKD.

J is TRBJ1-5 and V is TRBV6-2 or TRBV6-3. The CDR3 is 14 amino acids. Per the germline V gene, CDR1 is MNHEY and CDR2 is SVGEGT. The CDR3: CASSYSASNQPQHF.

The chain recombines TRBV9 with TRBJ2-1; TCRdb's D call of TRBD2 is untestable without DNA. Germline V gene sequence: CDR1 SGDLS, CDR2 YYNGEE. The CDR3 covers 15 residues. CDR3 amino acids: CASSVELGTSVEQFF.

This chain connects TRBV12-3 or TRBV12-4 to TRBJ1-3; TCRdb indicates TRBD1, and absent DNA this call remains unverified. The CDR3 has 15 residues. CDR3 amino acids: CASSSGTGNGNTIYF.

CDR3: CASSYGGPSGNTIYF. V and J are TRBV6-5 and TRBJ1-3; TCRdb designates TRBD1, a call that cannot be tested without DNA. CDR1 is MNHEY and CDR2 is SVGAGI in the germline V gene. The CDR3 consists of 15 residues.

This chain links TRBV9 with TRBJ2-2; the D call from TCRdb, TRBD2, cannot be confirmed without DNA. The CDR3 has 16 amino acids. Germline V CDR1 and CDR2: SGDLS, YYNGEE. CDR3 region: CASSVASGGFSGELFF. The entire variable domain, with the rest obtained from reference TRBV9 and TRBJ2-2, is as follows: DSGVTQTPKHLITATGQRVTLRCSPRSGDLSVYWYQQSLDQGLQFLIQYYNGEERAKGNILERFSAQQFPDLHSELNLSSLELGDSALYFCASSVASGGFSGELFFGEGSRLTVL.

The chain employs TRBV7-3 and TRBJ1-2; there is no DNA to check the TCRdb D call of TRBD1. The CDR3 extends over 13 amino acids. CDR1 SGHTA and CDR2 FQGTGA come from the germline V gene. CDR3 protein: CASSRAGVDGYTF.

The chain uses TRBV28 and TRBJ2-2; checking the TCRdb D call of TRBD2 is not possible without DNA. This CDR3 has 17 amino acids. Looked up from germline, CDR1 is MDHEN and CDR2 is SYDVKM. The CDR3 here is CASSLWSLAGGPGELFF.

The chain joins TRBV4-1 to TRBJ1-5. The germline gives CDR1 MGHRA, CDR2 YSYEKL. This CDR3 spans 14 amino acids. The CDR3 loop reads CASSQEFGEQPQHF.

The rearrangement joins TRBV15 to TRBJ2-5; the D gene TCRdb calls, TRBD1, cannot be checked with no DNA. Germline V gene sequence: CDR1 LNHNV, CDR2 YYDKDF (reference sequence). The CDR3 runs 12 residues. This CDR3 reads CATSRDLGAQYF.

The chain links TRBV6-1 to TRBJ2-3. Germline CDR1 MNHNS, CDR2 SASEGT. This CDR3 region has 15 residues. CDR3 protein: CASSPEESRTDTQYF.

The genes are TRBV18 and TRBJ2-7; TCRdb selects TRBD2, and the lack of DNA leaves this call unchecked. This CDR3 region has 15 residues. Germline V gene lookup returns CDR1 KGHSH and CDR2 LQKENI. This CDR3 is CASSSGLAGGNEQYF.

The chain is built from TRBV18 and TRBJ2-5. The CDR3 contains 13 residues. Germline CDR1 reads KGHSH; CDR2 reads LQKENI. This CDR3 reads CASSPTEQETQYF.

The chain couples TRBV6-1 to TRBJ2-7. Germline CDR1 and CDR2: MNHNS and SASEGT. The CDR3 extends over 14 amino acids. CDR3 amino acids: CASSEGRLSYEQYF.

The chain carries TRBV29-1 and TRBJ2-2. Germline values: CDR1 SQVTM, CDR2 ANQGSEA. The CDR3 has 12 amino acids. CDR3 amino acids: CSVVANTGELFF.

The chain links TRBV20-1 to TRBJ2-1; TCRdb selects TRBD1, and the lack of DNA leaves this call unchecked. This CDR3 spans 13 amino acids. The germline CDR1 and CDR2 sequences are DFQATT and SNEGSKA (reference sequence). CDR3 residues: CSAGGRNYNEQFF.

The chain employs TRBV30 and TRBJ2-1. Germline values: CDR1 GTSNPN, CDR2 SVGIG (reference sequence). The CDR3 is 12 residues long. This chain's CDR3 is CAWSRGGNEQFF.